The text below deals with one T cell receptor beta chain. This CDR3 comprises 16 residues. Germline V gene data show CDR1 as SGHRS and CDR2 as YFSETQ. After removal of 4 bases from V and 1 base from J, the junction contained 8 bases not matched to a gene. The entry originates in a study of blood T cell repertoires in COVID-19. Across the whole study: COVID-19 samples from acute and convalescent phases originated in the United States, Italy and Spain. Sample material is recorded as cDNA or gDNA derived from T cells, B-cell-depleted T cells, or PBMCs.

Clones were sequenced by immunoSEQ multiplex PCR, and TCRdb holds only the in-frame ones, with some missing. The table shows approximately 130,000 clones, with about four fifths occurring only once. Material: peripheral blood. The chain carries TRBV5-1 and TRBJ2-5; 9 bases fit TRBD1. The sequence was collected from a man at least 80 years old with active or convalescent COVID-19. The CDR3 DNA is TGCGCCAGCAGCGGGATTCCGGGACAGGGCCAAGAGACCCAGTACTTC. Residues: CASSGIPGQGQETQYF.